The 18 T cell receptor beta chains below all came from one sample that was sequenced in a study of a mutant IDH1 vaccine in newly diagnosed glioma. Time point given: baseline, week 1 (first vaccination visit). Regarding treatment: pre-vaccination baseline after standard-of-care therapy. Data came from immunoSEQ multiplex PCR; TCRdb stores just in-frame clones and leaves some out. This sample has 20,000 to 25,000 clones; 70% to 90% occur once, and the top ten carry about 5%. The sample was PBMCs, taken from a glioma patient treated with radiotherapy, temozolomide or both. The receptor source for this set is a man in his forties with glioma.

The genes are TRBV7-7 and TRBJ2-1; D gene unclear. Trimming left V 2 bases short and J 4 bases short, with 6 bases between. CDR1 is SSHAT and CDR2 is FNYEAQ in the germline V gene (reference sequence). The CDR3 sequence is 13 residues long. In DNA, the CDR3 is TGTGCCAGCAGCTTACTAACTTACAATGAGCAGTTCTTC. Amino acid sequence: CASSLLTYNEQFF. Full variable domain (missing parts from reference TRBV7-7 and TRBJ2-1): GAGVSQSPRYKVTKRGQDVTLRCDPISSHATLYWYQQALGQGPEFLTYFNYEAQPDKSGLPSDRFSAERPEGSISTLTIQRTEQRDSAMYRCASSLLTYNEQFFGPGTRLTVL.

The chain combines TRBV7-9 with TRBJ1-1, with 8 bases identical to TRBD1. V dropped 7 bases and J dropped 6; count of bases not matched to a gene: 7. The CDR3 extends over 13 amino acids. Germline loops: CDR1 SEHNR, CDR2 FQNEAQ (reference sequence). The CDR3 loop reads CASTGQGGPEAFF. In DNA, the CDR3 is TGTGCCAGCACCGGACAGGGAGGACCTGAAGCTTTCTTT. The whole variable domain, filled in from reference TRBV7-9 and TRBJ1-1, reads DTGVSQNPRHKITKRGQNVTFRCDPISEHNRLYWYRQTLGQGPEFLTYFQNEAQLEKSRLLSDRFSAERPKGSFSTLEIQRTEQGDSAMYLCASTGQGGPEAFFGQGTRLTVV.

The chain combines TRBV5-6 with TRBJ2-4; perhaps D is TRBD1 or TRBD2 (5 bases each). Germline values: CDR1 SGHDT, CDR2 YYEEEE. The CDR3 length is 15 residues. V lost 4 bases and J 2 bases, leaving 13 bases between the germline ends. DNA for the CDR3: TGTGCCAGCAGCCCGTTTGGGGGTTCCAAAAACATTCAGTACTTC. It codes for CASSPFGGSKNIQYF.

The table lists this clone with a count of one. The chain combines TRBV6-1 with TRBJ1-6; 7 bases are shared with TRBD1. The germline V gene encodes CDR1 MNHNS and CDR2 SASEGT. V lost 4 bases and J lost 10; bases outside the gene matches: 7. CDR3 length: 14 residues. The CDR3 sequence: CASSATGEVSPLHF. Written as DNA, the CDR3 is TGTGCCAGCAGTGCTACAGGGGAGGTGTCACCCCTCCACTTT.

The chain uses TRBV29-1 and TRBJ2-7; tentative D call: TRBD1 (6 bases). Germline-derived CDR1 and CDR2 are SQVTM and ANQGSEA. The CDR3 runs to 15 residues. V was shortened by 6 bases and J by 2 bases, with 20 bases between the two germline ends. The CDR3 nucleotides read TGCAGCGTATTGAAACTCGTGGACAGAGCCTACGAGCAGTACTTC. It translates to CSVLKLVDRAYEQYF.

The rearrangement uses TRBV9 and TRBJ2-7; D unresolved. There are 14 residues in the CDR3. CDR1 SGDLS and CDR2 YYNGEE come from the germline V gene. Trimming pared 0 bases from V and 3 bases from J, leaving 10 bases between. In DNA form, the CDR3 reads TGTGCCAGCAGCGTAGGGCTTGGATTCTACGAGCAGTACTTC. This gives the protein CASSVGLGFYEQYF.

The V call is TRBV19, the J call TRBJ1-5; D not certain. This CDR3 has 14 residues. Germline CDR1 LNHDA, CDR2 SQIVND (reference sequence). Between the trimmed V and J ends, which lost 3 bases and 3 bases, there was a span of 9 bases. The CDR3 nucleotides read TGTGCCAGTAGTATTTGGCGGAACAATCAGCCCCAGCATTTT. Residues: CASSIWRNNQPQHF.

This chain joins TRBV30 and TRBJ1-3; 7 nucleotides agree with TRBD1. J gave up 0 bases and V 8 bases, and 7 bases lay outside the gene matches. This CDR3 is 14 amino acids long. Per the germline V gene, CDR1 is GTSNPN and CDR2 is SVGIG (reference sequence). The CDR3 loop is CAGGQETSGNTIYF. CDR3 nucleotides: TGTGCCGGCGGACAGGAGACCTCTGGAAACACCATATATTTT.

J is TRBJ1-5 and V is TRBV19, with 8 bases matching TRBD1. Per the germline V gene, CDR1 is LNHDA and CDR2 is SQIVND (reference sequence). This CDR3 has 14 residues. The V gene end was trimmed by 7 bases and the J gene end by 6 bases; junction bases not matched to a gene: 8. As DNA, the CDR3 is TGTGCCAGTAACCACAGGGGGTTCTTTCAGCCCCAGCATTTT. Its translation is CASNHRGFFQPQHF.

The gene calls are TRBV14 and TRBJ2-7; D is possibly TRBD2 (6 bases). Germline V gene lookup returns CDR1 SGHDN and CDR2 FVKESK. V was trimmed by 0 bases and J by 7 bases, leaving 16 bases between them. The CDR3 spans 15 residues. CDR3: CASSQDSPYAGEQYF. The CDR3, as DNA: TGTGCCAGCAGCCAAGATAGTCCCTACGCGGGAGAGCAGTACTTC.

V gene TRBV11-2 combines with J gene TRBJ1-4; TRBD1 agrees at 11 bases. Germline V gives CDR1 SGHAT, CDR2 FQNNGV. The CDR3 is 15 residues long. V was clipped by 3 bases and J by 8 bases; unmatched bases: 5. The chain's CDR3 is CASSLGDRGREKLFF. In DNA form, the CDR3 reads TGTGCCAGCAGCTTGGGGGACAGGGGGAGAGAAAAACTGTTTTTT.

The chain combines TRBV4-2 with TRBJ2-2; TRBD2 aligns across 8 bases. The CDR3 is made up of 16 amino acids. J lost 7 bases, V lost 7 bases, and 14 bases had no gene match. The germline V gene encodes CDR1 LGHNA and CDR2 YNFKEQ. This CDR3 reads CASNAGEGLDGGELFF. DNA of the CDR3: TGTGCCAGCAACGCAGGCGAGGGACTAGACGGCGGGGAGCTGTTTTTT.

The chain carries TRBV7-6 and TRBJ1-6; D perhaps matches TRBD1 (6 bases). The length of the CDR3 is 16 residues. Trimming removed 5 bases from V and 7 bases from J, with 18 bases in between. Germline lookup yields CDR1 SGHVS and CDR2 FNYEAQ. Here the CDR3 reads CASSPRPGADNSPLHF. The CDR3, as DNA: TGTGCCAGCAGCCCCCGCCCGGGGGCTGACAATTCACCCCTCCACTTT.

The chain employs TRBV4-3 and TRBJ2-5; 7 bases match TRBD2. CDR1 is LGHNA and CDR2 is YSLEER in the germline V gene. The CDR3 extends over 14 amino acids. V gave up 1 base and J gave up 5 bases; unmatched junction bases: 4. The chain's CDR3 is CASSQGRAGETQYF. The DNA for the CDR3 is TGCGCCAGCAGCCAAGGCCGAGCGGGGGAGACCCAGTACTTC.

The chain carries TRBV6-6 and TRBJ2-5, with 11 bases identical to TRBD2. The CDR3 length is 16 residues. Unmatched junction bases numbered 6, after V lost 6 bases and J lost 0 bases. CDR1 and CDR2 (germline): MNHNY, SVGAGI (reference sequence). The CDR3 sequence is CASSQRLAGYQETQYF. The DNA for the CDR3 is TGTGCCAGCAGCCAAAGACTAGCGGGGTACCAAGAGACCCAGTACTTC.

The CDR3 sequence is CASSQELEETQYF. The CDR3 DNA follows: TGTGCCAGCAGCCAAGAATTGGAAGAGACCCAGTACTTC. The rearrangement links TRBV4-2 to TRBJ2-5; D not resolved. The CDR3 has 13 residues. Germline V gene sequence: CDR1 LGHNA, CDR2 YNFKEQ. Trimming pared 0 bases from V and 3 bases from J, leaving 5 bases between.

J is TRBJ1-3 and V is TRBV30, with a weak D call TRBD1 (5 bases). The CDR3 is 12 amino acids. V dropped 1 base and J dropped 4 bases, with 5 bases sitting between them. CDR1 and CDR2 from the germline V gene are GTSNPN and SVGIG (reference sequence). CDR3 sequence reads: CAWSEGGNTIYF. The CDR3 DNA sequence: TGTGCCTGGAGTGAGGGGGGAAACACCATATATTTT.

The J gene is TRBJ2-3, the V gene TRBV6-6, with D uncertain. The V and J ends lost 2 bases and 2 bases respectively, with 2 bases between them. Germline CDR1 reads MNHNY; CDR2 reads SVGAGI (reference sequence). The CDR3 has 12 residues. This CDR3 is CASSYDTDTQYF. The DNA of the CDR3 is TGTGCCAGCAGTTACGACACAGATACGCAGTATTTT.